The 20 T cell receptor beta chains listed next were all sequenced from one sample in a study of blood T cell repertoires in COVID-19. Libraries were prepared by immunoSEQ multiplex PCR; TCRdb keeps only in-frame clonotypes and omits some of them. In the table there are around 160,000 clones, 75% to 90% of which are singletons. Source material: peripheral blood. These receptors were taken from a man older than 75 with acute or convalescent COVID-19.

The chain joins TRBV2 to TRBJ2-2; 11 nucleotides agree with TRBD1. The germline V gene encodes CDR1 SNHLY and CDR2 FYNNEI. The CDR3 is 20 residues long. With 5 bases clipped from V and 0 bases from J, the junction kept 14 bases outside the gene matches. The CDR3 DNA reads as TGTGCCAGCAGTCTAAGGGGACAGGGGGTGTATACTCCGAACACCGGGGAGCTGTTTTTT. Protein sequence: CASSLRGQGVYTPNTGELFF.

The chain links TRBV6-1 to TRBJ1-3; no definite D call. CDR1 is MNHNS and CDR2 is SASEGT in the germline V gene. This CDR3 has 12 amino acids. The V end lost 2 bases, the J end lost 9 bases, and 8 bases lay between the germline ends. CDR3 loop: CASSESRVTIYF. Here the CDR3 DNA reads TGTGCCAGCAGTGAATCCCGGGTCACCATATATTTT.

CDR3 amino acids: CASSSQGLAGVEQYF. The CDR3 region has the DNA TGCGCCAGCAGCTCCCAGGGACTAGCGGGAGTCGAGCAGTACTTC. This chain connects TRBV5-1 to TRBJ2-7; 14 bases line up with TRBD2. V gave up 3 bases and J gave up 6 bases; unmatched junction bases: 5. Germline assignment: CDR1 SGHRS and CDR2 YFSETQ. CDR3 size: 15 residues.

This chain connects TRBV25-1 to TRBJ1-3; D is unresolved. V lost 7 bases, J lost 0 bases, and 4 bases lay in between. Germline V CDR1 and CDR2: MGHDK, SYGVNS. The CDR3 is 12 amino acids. The CDR3 here is CASISSGNTIYF. The CDR3 nucleotides are TGTGCCAGCATTAGCTCTGGAAACACCATATATTTT.

The V call is TRBV21-1, the J call TRBJ2-5; no DNA check was done on the table's D call, TRBD2. TRBV21-1 is marked as a pseudogene. CDR3 length: 14 amino acids. CDR3 residues: CASSKGVSQETQYF. CDR3 bases: TGTGCCAGCAGCAAAGGTGTCTCCCAAGAGACCCAGTACTTC.

This rearrangement joins TRBV28 to TRBJ1-5; 8 positions match TRBD1. Germline-derived CDR1 and CDR2 are MDHEN and SYDVKM. V shed 5 bases, J shed 6 bases, and the junction held 9 bases outside the gene matches. The CDR3 sequence is 15 residues long. DNA of the CDR3: TGTGCCAGCAGTACGACAGGGGCGCTCGGTCAGCCCCAGCATTTT. As protein: CASSTTGALGQPQHF.

This clone was observed once. V gene TRBV9 combines with J gene TRBJ2-2, with 10 bases aligning to TRBD2. The germline CDR1 and CDR2 sequences are SGDLS and YYNGEE. The CDR3 extends over 17 amino acids. V trimming: 3 bases; J trimming: 6 bases; junction bases outside the gene matches: 11. CDR3 loop: CASSESGGEGAPGELFF. The CDR3 DNA reads as TGTGCCAGCAGCGAGAGCGGGGGGGAAGGTGCGCCCGGGGAGCTGTTTTTT.

The genes are TRBV19 and TRBJ2-1, with D maybe TRBD1 (6 bases). Germline CDR1 reads LNHDA; CDR2 reads SQIVND (reference sequence). The V gene lost 2 bases and the J gene lost 2 bases, with 13 bases spanning the gap. The CDR3 contains 16 residues. The CDR3 protein is CASSISGTLTYNEQFF. The CDR3 DNA reads as TGTGCCAGTAGTATAAGTGGGACACTTACCTACAATGAGCAGTTCTTC.

The chain links TRBV5-5 to TRBJ2-5; D ambiguous. Germline CDR1 is SGHKS and CDR2 is YYEKEE (reference sequence). Trimming stripped 2 bases from V and 1 base from J, with 6 bases between. The CDR3 sequence is 13 residues long. The CDR3 reads CASSFFIQETQYF. The DNA of the CDR3 is TGTGCCAGCAGCTTTTTCATCCAAGAGACCCAGTACTTC.

The chain employs TRBV7-8 and TRBJ2-7, with a weak D call TRBD2 (5 bases). This CDR3 has 18 residues. Looked up from germline, CDR1 is SGHVS and CDR2 is FQNEAQ. The V gene lost 2 bases and the J gene lost 2 bases, with 22 bases spanning the gap. CDR3 nucleotides: TGTGCCAGCAGCTTATTGATGGACTGGAGAGAACAAGCCTACGAGCAGTACTTC. It yields the protein CASSLLMDWREQAYEQYF.

This chain connects TRBV15 to TRBJ1-6; D is possibly TRBD1 (6 bases). This CDR3 has 15 amino acids. Germline CDR1 and CDR2: LNHNV and YYDKDF (reference sequence). V lost 6 bases, J lost 10 bases, and 19 bases lay in between. DNA of the CDR3: TGTGCCACCAGTAGCATTACGGGGGGCAGGTCACCCCTCCACTTT. The encoded protein is CATSSITGGRSPLHF. The whole variable domain, filled in from reference TRBV15 and TRBJ1-6, reads DAMVIQNPRYQVTQFGKPVTLSCSQTLNHNVMYWYQQKSSQAPKLLFHYYDKDFNNEADTPDNFQSRRPNTSFCFLDIRSPGLGDTAMYLCATSSITGGRSPLHFGNGTRLTVT.

This clone was found once. The chain links TRBV27 to TRBJ1-6; 9 positions agree with TRBD1. The CDR3 consists of 18 residues. The V gene's germline CDR1 is MNHEY and CDR2 SMNVEV (reference sequence). Trimming removed 5 bases from V and 3 bases from J; junction bases left unmatched: 11. This CDR3 is CASSPLDRGNRYNSPLHF. CDR3 DNA: TGTGCCAGCAGTCCCCTGGACAGGGGTAACCGCTATAATTCACCCCTCCACTTT.

This clone was detected only a few times. This chain joins TRBV10-3 and TRBJ1-5, with TRBD1 as a possible D gene (5 bases). The CDR3 length is 14 residues. Germline V gives CDR1 ENHRY, CDR2 SYGVKD. The V and J ends lost 3 bases and 0 bases respectively, with 6 bases between them. CDR3 DNA: TGTGCCATCAGTGACAGGGATAGCAATCAGCCCCAGCATTTT. Translating it yields CAISDRDSNQPQHF.

The gene calls are TRBV28 and TRBJ1-5, with D possibly matching TRBD1 (5 bases). The V end lost 8 bases, the J end lost 3 bases, and 17 bases lay between the germline ends. This CDR3 spans 15 amino acids. Germline lookup yields CDR1 MDHEN and CDR2 SYDVKM. CDR3: CASAGTGGYNQPQHF. Written as DNA, the CDR3 is TGTGCCAGCGCGGGGACGGGGGGTTACAATCAGCCCCAGCATTTT. The variable domain in full, completed from reference TRBV28 and TRBJ1-5, reads DVKVTQSSRYLVKRTGEKVFLECVQDMDHENMFWYRQDPGLGLRLIYFSYDVKMKEKGDIPEGYSVSREKKERFSLILESASTNQTSMYLCASAGTGGYNQPQHFGDGTRLSIL.

Remarks on this clone: In the same sample, other DNA sequences code for this CDR3. The chain has TRBV28 and TRBJ1-5; D might be TRBD1 (6 bases). The length of the CDR3 is 12 residues. Germline assignment: CDR1 MDHEN and CDR2 SYDVKM. With 9 bases removed from V and 4 bases from J, the gap between germline ends came to 10 bases. The CDR3 sequence: CASIQGNQPQHF. For the CDR3, the DNA is TGTGCCAGTATACAGGGAAATCAGCCCCAGCATTTT.

Here the CDR3 DNA reads TGTGCCAGCAGCCCTCCCCCGGGGTCTGGGGCCAACGTCCTGACTTTC. Amino acids: CASSPPPGSGANVLTF. The gene calls are TRBV28 and TRBJ2-6; TRBD2 is a possible D gene (5 bases). Germline loops: CDR1 MDHEN, CDR2 SYDVKM. CDR3 length: 16 amino acids. Trimming removed 6 bases at V and 1 base at J, with 13 bases between.

This clone turned up a few times. This chain links TRBV28 with TRBJ1-5; D not certain. The V gene lost 5 bases and the J gene lost 2 bases, with 16 bases spanning the gap. The CDR3 has 16 amino acids. CDR1 is MDHEN, CDR2 SYDVKM, per germline. DNA for the CDR3: TGTGCCAGCAGTCCAAGAGGCCGTCGTGGCAATCAGCCCCAGCATTTT. Translating it yields CASSPRGRRGNQPQHF.

The gene calls are TRBV2 and TRBJ1-6; possibly TRBD1 for D (6 bases). Germline V gene lookup returns CDR1 SNHLY and CDR2 FYNNEI. The CDR3 is made up of 13 amino acids. The V and J ends lost 7 bases and 6 bases respectively, with 10 bases between them. The DNA for the CDR3 is TGTGCCAGCAACGGGGGGCCTAATTCACCCCTCCACTTT. It codes for CASNGGPNSPLHF. Full variable domain (remainder filled in from reference TRBV2 and TRBJ1-6): EPEVTQTPSHQVTQMGQEVILRCVPISNHLYFYWYRQILGQKVEFLVSFYNNEISEKSEIFDDQFSVERPDGSNFTLKIRSTKLEDSAMYFCASNGGPNSPLHFGNGTRLTVT.

The chain recombines TRBV5-1 with TRBJ2-1, with TRBD2 matching over 7 bases. This CDR3 comprises 12 residues. Germline V lookup: CDR1 SGHRS, CDR2 YFSETQ. The ends lost 2 bases at V and 12 bases at J; junction bases unmatched: 5. In DNA, the CDR3 is TGCGCCAGCAGCTTACAGTGGGAGGGGCAGTTCTTC. It is translated as CASSLQWEGQFF.

This clone has a count of ten or more. The genes are TRBV4-2 and TRBJ2-7, with 7 positions matching TRBD1. The CDR3 extends over 16 amino acids. V shed 2 bases and J 0 bases; nucleotides not matched to a gene: 7. Germline V gene sequence: CDR1 LGHNA, CDR2 YNFKEQ. This CDR3 reads CASSQLPGQSSYEQYF. CDR3 coding DNA: TGTGCCAGCAGCCAACTCCCGGGACAGTCCTCCTACGAGCAGTACTTC.